This T cell receptor (beta chain) was captured in a study of blood T cells in healthy people across ages. In the case of this clonotype: No antigen is known for it.

CDR1 is SGHAT, CDR2 FQNNGV, per germline. With V trimmed by 5 bases and J by 5 bases, 7 bases remained unmatched. The CDR3 covers 15 residues. Whole-study findings and limits: Diversity figures based on one million T cells were deemed too low.

Next came a second PCR, run for about 7 to 12 cycles, which used a sample-barcoded 5' primer along with a J-beta primer mix. Through a template-switch adaptor with 12 random nucleotides, each cDNA molecule received a tag. TCRdb reprocessed the 5' RACE reads with MiXCR, giving one entry per CDR3 protein. The sample holds some 1,500,000 distinct CDR3 sequences, about 45% seen once. The genes are TRBV11-2 and TRBJ2-7; 12 nucleotides match TRBD2. This TCR was recovered from a woman younger than 30 in good health. Source material: blood. This CDR3 is CASSPTTSGSDEQYF. CDR3 nucleotides: TGTGCCAGCAGCCCAACGACTAGCGGGAGCGACGAGCAGTACTTC. Using reference TRBV11-2 and TRBJ2-7 for the parts outside the CDR3, the full variable domain is EAGVAQSPRYKIIEKRQSVAFWCNPISGHATLYWYQQILGQGPKLLIQFQNNGVVDDSQLPKDRFSAERLKGVDSTLKIQPAKLEDSAVYLCASSPTTSGSDEQYFGPGTRLTVT.